The TCR beta chain described here comes from a study of shared clonotypes between healthy human individuals. Only in-frame clones appear in the TCRdb table, and some are missing; sequencing was by immunoSEQ multiplex PCR. The sample holds 400,000 to 500,000 clones, around three quarters seen once. CDR3 length equals 17 residues. Donors were Caucasian adults residing in Nashville, Tennessee, USA. The V and J genes are TRBV21-1 and TRBJ2-7; the table's D call, TRBD2, has no DNA check behind it. TRBV21-1 is flagged as a pseudogene. The origin of this receptor is a woman in her 40s in good health. Some clones in this sample may be carry-over from other donors' samples. Sequencing was performed on PBMCs. The CDR3 DNA is TGTGCCAGCAGCACCCCTCCCCTAGCGGGAAGCTCCTACGAGCAGTACTTC. The encoded protein is CASSTPPLAGSSYEQYF.